The 8 T cell receptor beta chains below all came from one sample that was sequenced in a study of T cell changes during pregnancy in multiple sclerosis (dated by TCRdb to 2018 to 2020). Library preparation was by the immunoSEQ multiplex PCR assay. TCRdb's version of the immuneACCESS table is confined to in-frame rearrangements and falls short of the full clone set. An unresolved V gene accounts for under half of the shortfall where checked; the remainder is of unknown origin. This sample is represented by around 46,000 clones; around 87% of them were singletons. The top ten clonotypes cover roughly 8% of the sample. The sequences come from CD8+ T cells from peripheral blood mononuclear cells, collected in the second trimester of pregnancy. The receptors shown here come from a female donor with multiple sclerosis, enrolled in a pregnancy study.

Here the CDR3 DNA reads TGCGCCAGCAGCCAAGGCAGGGGGGCGCTGAACACTGAAGCTTTCTTT. This sequence encodes CASSQGRGALNTEAFF. The chain employs TRBV4-1 and TRBJ1-1, with 7 bases identical to TRBD1. Germline V gives CDR1 MGHRA, CDR2 YSYEKL. The CDR3 spans 16 residues. Trimming took 1 base from V and 0 from J; bases not matched to a gene: 5.

This sequence joins TRBV7-9 and TRBJ1-1; 7 nucleotides line up with TRBD1. Losses at the gene ends were 11 bases for V and 5 bases for J; bases not matched to a gene: 11. Germline CDR1 is SEHNR and CDR2 is FQNEAQ (reference sequence). The CDR3 extends over 13 amino acids. CDR3 sequence: CASTGVVETEAFF. CDR3 coding DNA: TGTGCCTCAACAGGGGTAGTGGAGACTGAAGCTTTCTTT. The variable domain in full, with the rest retrieved from reference TRBV7-9 and TRBJ1-1, is DTGVSQNPRHKITKRGQNVTFRCDPISEHNRLYWYRQTLGQGPEFLTYFQNEAQLEKSRLLSDRFSAERPKGSFSTLEIQRTEQGDSAMYLCASTGVVETEAFFGQGTRLTVV.

J is TRBJ1-5 and V is TRBV19; D remains unclear. In germline, CDR1 is LNHDA, CDR2 SQIVND (reference sequence). CDR3 length: 15 amino acids. The V gene lost 7 bases and the J gene lost 2 bases, with 15 bases spanning the gap. DNA of the CDR3: TGTGCCAGTACCATCGGGTTTATGGGCAATCAGCCCCAGCATTTT. Translation: CASTIGFMGNQPQHF.

The chain combines TRBV10-3 with TRBJ2-7; 7 nucleotides align to TRBD1. With V trimmed by 0 bases and J by 6 bases, 5 bases remained unmatched. The CDR3 is 14 residues long. From germline, CDR1 is ENHRY and CDR2 SYGVKD. The CDR3 sequence is CAISESIGGREQYF. In DNA form, the CDR3 reads TGTGCCATCAGTGAGTCGATAGGGGGCCGCGAGCAGTACTTC.

CDR3: CASSGLAGGPNEQFF. For the CDR3, the DNA is TGTGCCAGCAGTGGACTAGCGGGGGGGCCCAATGAGCAGTTCTTC. V and J are TRBV6-1 and TRBJ2-1; 14 nucleotides agree with TRBD2. Trimming cost V 4 bases and J 6 bases; bases outside gene matches: 2. There are 15 residues in the CDR3. Germline V lookup: CDR1 MNHNS, CDR2 SASEGT.

J is TRBJ2-3 and V is TRBV27, with D perhaps TRBD2 (6 bases). V was pared by 5 bases and J by 9 bases, with 27 bases between. This CDR3 is built from 17 residues. The germline V gene encodes CDR1 MNHEY and CDR2 SMNVEV (reference sequence). As DNA, the CDR3 is TGTGCCAGCAGTACCCTCTCGCGGGGCCTACCCTTAATAACGCAGTATTTT. As protein: CASSTLSRGLPLITQYF.

This chain links TRBV19 with TRBJ2-7; possible D gene TRBD1, 6 bases. This CDR3 comprises 12 residues. The germline gives CDR1 LNHDA, CDR2 SQIVND (reference sequence). CDR3 region: CATGIANNEQYF. In DNA form, the CDR3 reads TGTGCAACAGGGATAGCCAACAACGAGCAGTACTTC. The complete variable domain, with remaining parts taken from reference TRBV19 and TRBJ2-7, reads DGGITQSPKYLFRKEGQNVTLSCEQNLNHDAMYWYRQDPGQGLRLIYYSQIVNDFQKGDIAEGYSVSREKKESFPLTVTSAQKNPTAFYLCATGIANNEQYFGPGTRLTVT.

The chain links TRBV6-5 to TRBJ2-7; perhaps TRBD2 as D (5 bases). The CDR3 covers 11 residues. CDR1 is MNHEY and CDR2 is SVGAGI in the germline V gene. Trimming removed 6 bases at V and 4 bases at J, with 7 bases between. This chain's CDR3 is CASSGIYEQYF. The CDR3 region has the DNA TGTGCCAGCAGCGGGATTTACGAGCAGTACTTC.